A selection of T cell receptor beta chains follows, all from one sample in a study of identical twins. TCRdb fed the 5' RACE reads into MiXCR, producing one record per CDR3 protein. The sample holds around 490,000 distinct CDR3 sequences, about a fifth seen once. These data also featured in a second study, about yellow fever vaccine responses in identical twins.

Source material: CD4+ T cells sorted from blood. All receptors come from a woman under 30 in good health. Both conserved end residues are part of each CDR3. D genes are given only for firm matches. Clone size, where shown, is once, few, many, or a class for clones that have expanded.

V gene	J gene	clone size	D gene	CDR3 DNA	CDR3 protein
TRBV5-1	TRBJ2-7	few	TRBD2	TGCGCCAGCAGCATCGGGACTAGCGGGAGTATATACGAGCAGTACTTC	CASSIGTSGSIYEQYF
TRBV12-3/TRBV12-4	TRBJ2-7	-	TRBD1	TGTGCCAGCAGTTTAAATTGGCAGGGGGATTACGAGCAGTACTTC	CASSLNWQGDYEQYF
TRBV5-6	TRBJ2-5	few	-	TGTGCCAGCAGCTTGACAGGGACTGCTCAAGAGACCCAGTACTTC	CASSLTGTAQETQYF
TRBV18	TRBJ2-3	few	TRBD2	TGTGCCAGCTCACCACCCGGACTAGTGAGGGATACGCAGTATTTT	CASSPPGLVRDTQYF
TRBV10-3	TRBJ1-6	-	-	TGTGCCATCAGTGAGTCGGGGACGGGGAATTCACCCCTCCACTTT	CAISESGTGNSPLHF
TRBV14	TRBJ1-2	-	-	TGTGCCAGCAGCCAAACATACACCGCCGGCTATGGCTACACCTTC	CASSQTYTAGYGYTF
TRBV29-1	TRBJ2-2	many	-	TGCAGCGTTCAGCATAACACCGGGGAGCTGTTTTTT	CSVQHNTGELFF
TRBV4-1	TRBJ2-3	-	TRBD2	TGCGCCAGCAGACGTGGCGGGGGGAGCACAGATACGCAGTATTTT	CASRRGGGSTDTQYF
TRBV5-5	TRBJ2-3	-	TRBD2	TGTGCCAGCAGCTTGGTGGCGGGAGGGCCCCTCGGTACAGATACGCAGTATTTT	CASSLVAGGPLGTDTQYF
TRBV20-1	TRBJ1-1	-	-	TGCAGTGCTAGCGCTAACTTCATGCAGGTCACTGAAGCTTTCTTT	CSASANFMQVTEAFF
TRBV12-3/TRBV12-4	TRBJ2-6	-	-	TGTGCCAGCAGTCAGCGACAGGTTAACTCTGGGGCCAACGTCCTGACTTTC	CASSQRQVNSGANVLTF
TRBV12-3/TRBV12-4	TRBJ2-5	once	-	TGTGCCAGCAGTCCGCTGAGGGGTAACCAGTACTTC	CASSPLRGNQYF
TRBV5-1	TRBJ2-1	few	TRBD2	TGCGCCAGCAGCACCGGGCTAGCGGGAGTGATCGATGAGCAGTTCTTC	CASSTGLAGVIDEQFF
TRBV4-2	TRBJ1-2	few	-	TGTGCCAGCAGCCAAGCAAGTACTGTTAACTATGGCTACACCTTC	CASSQASTVNYGYTF
TRBV6-2/TRBV6-3	TRBJ2-3	-	-	TGTGCCAGCAGTTTTCGGGGGGCCCGCACAGATACGCAGTATTTT	CASSFRGARTDTQYF
TRBV12-5	TRBJ2-1	few	TRBD2	TGTGCTAGTGGGGGGACTAGCGGATTGAGCTCCTACAATGAGCAGTTCTTC	CASGGTSGLSSYNEQFF
TRBV27	TRBJ2-5	-	-	TGTGCCAGCAGTGCCTTGGGGACCCAGTACTTC	CASSALGTQYF